Listed here is a single TCR beta chain. Its matching antigen is unknown. Germline CDR1 and CDR2: SQVTM and ANQGSEA. The CDR3 totals 12 residues. V was clipped by 6 bases and J by 4 bases; unmatched bases: 5. Here immunoSEQ multiplex PCR was the method, and the copy in TCRdb shows in-frame clones only, minus some. The sample yields 60,000 to 90,000 clones, around four fifths seen once. The sample comes from a study of cytomegalovirus exposure and HLA in healthy donors. General study points: Reportedly, cytomegalovirus status was diagnosed with high sensitivity and specificity.

The V gene is TRBV29-1, the J gene TRBJ2-7; 8 bases align to TRBD1. This receptor was taken from a man under 40 in good health and CMV-seronegative. The sample was PBMCs. The CDR3 DNA reads TGCAGCGTCGGGACAGGAGAATACGAGCAGTACTTC. Residues: CSVGTGEYEQYF.